A single sample gave rise to the 25 T cell receptor beta chains below, sequenced in a study of T cell responses to AZD1222 COVID-19 vaccine. Generated by immunoSEQ multiplex PCR, the TCRdb table keeps only in-frame clones and is missing some. The sample records approximately 160,000 clones, roughly 87% being singletons. The input for sequencing was peripheral blood, taken on day 0 of AZD1222 vaccination. The receptors stem from an adult in good health.

V and J are TRBV19 and TRBJ1-4, with 7 bases that match TRBD1. This CDR3 spans 15 amino acids. The germline V gene encodes CDR1 LNHDA and CDR2 SQIVND (reference sequence). Unmatched junction bases numbered 11, after V lost 2 bases and J lost 11 bases. The DNA of the CDR3 is TGTGCCAGTAGTATAAGTGTAGGGGGCGTTATGAAACTGTTTTTT. Translating it yields CASSISVGGVMKLFF.

The rearrangement joins TRBV27 to TRBJ2-5; D remains unclear. This CDR3 region has 13 residues. Trimming left V 6 bases short and J 1 base short, with 9 bases between. Germline CDR1 and CDR2: MNHEY and SMNVEV (reference sequence). The CDR3 DNA follows: TGTGCCAGCAGGCGGTTCGGCCAAGAGACCCAGTACTTC. Its translation is CASRRFGQETQYF.

This clone was counted a few times. This chain connects TRBV30 to TRBJ2-7, with 7 bases aligning to TRBD1. The CDR3 is made up of 17 amino acids. Germline CDR1 and CDR2: GTSNPN and SVGIG (reference sequence). V was clipped by 0 bases and J by 9 bases; unmatched bases: 20. As DNA, the CDR3 is TGTGCCTGGAGTGTAGGTGTCGGAGGACAGGTCAGACAGTGGCAGTACTTC. Its translation is CAWSVGVGGQVRQWQYF.

This chain links TRBV5-1 with TRBJ2-1; no firm D call. The ends were cut back, 4 bases at V and 13 bases at J, with 15 bases in the middle. The CDR3 is 12 amino acids. Germline V lookup: CDR1 SGHRS, CDR2 YFSETQ. CDR3 region: CASSPNWNLQFF. The CDR3, as DNA: TGCGCCAGCAGCCCCAACTGGAACCTTCAGTTCTTC.

This chain joins TRBV6-2 or TRBV6-3 and TRBJ1-1; TRBD1 aligns across 9 bases. Trimming cost V 4 bases and J 13 bases; bases outside gene matches: 10. The CDR3 contains 13 residues. Germline values: CDR1 MNHEY, CDR2 SVGEGT. CDR3 residues: CASSFAGTGRVFF. The CDR3 DNA reads TGTGCCAGCAGTTTTGCGGGGACAGGGAGGGTTTTCTTT.

The genes are TRBV19 and TRBJ1-3; D is ambiguous. The CDR3 is 13 amino acids. V was cut by 5 bases and J by 2 bases, with 7 bases left in between. The germline V gene encodes CDR1 LNHDA and CDR2 SQIVND (reference sequence). The CDR3 spells CASSLVAGNTIYF. CDR3 sequence (DNA): TGTGCCAGTAGTTTGGTCGCTGGAAACACCATATATTTT.

This clone was detected only a few times. The rearrangement links TRBV5-4 to TRBJ1-3; TRBD1 might be the D (5 bases). The germline V and J ends were trimmed by 0 bases and 4 bases, with 14 bases remaining between them. The CDR3 length is 16 residues. CDR1 and CDR2 (germline): SGHNT, YYREEE (reference sequence). In DNA form, the CDR3 reads TGTGCCAGCAGCTTGGAGGGGACGAGGACAGGAAACACCATATATTTT. This gives the protein CASSLEGTRTGNTIYF.

The chain carries TRBV2 and TRBJ1-5; D not resolved. Germline CDR1 reads SNHLY; CDR2 reads FYNNEI. Trimming took off 7 bases at V and 3 bases at J, with 10 bases between the two ends. The CDR3 loop spans 13 amino acids. CDR3 region: CASMWQHNQPQHF. The CDR3 coding sequence is TGTGCCAGCATGTGGCAGCACAATCAGCCCCAGCATTTT.

The chain couples TRBV3-1 (or the pseudogene TRBV3-2) to TRBJ2-1; perhaps TRBD2 as D (6 bases). Germline CDR1 LGHDT, CDR2 YNNKEL (reference sequence). Between the trimmed V and J ends, which lost 3 bases and 15 bases, there was a span of 18 bases. The CDR3 extends over 13 amino acids. The CDR3 is CASSHPGGTQSFF. CDR3 nucleotide sequence: TGTGCCAGCAGCCATCCCGGAGGGACCCAATCGTTCTTC.

The chain links TRBV19 to TRBJ1-1, with D unresolved. The CDR3 sequence is 14 residues long. Germline V CDR1 and CDR2: LNHDA, SQIVND (reference sequence). V lost 7 bases and J 6 bases, leaving 18 bases between the germline ends. In nucleotides, the CDR3 is TGTGCCAGTAAAGGAGGCCAGGAAGGACCTGAAGCTTTCTTT. Amino acids: CASKGGQEGPEAFF.

The chain joins TRBV6-2 or TRBV6-3 to TRBJ2-7; 11 bases line up with TRBD2. With V trimmed by 6 bases and J by 4 bases, 8 bases remained unmatched. The germline gives CDR1 MNHEY, CDR2 SVGEGT. This CDR3 contains 15 residues. CDR3 bases: TGTGCCAGCAGCTCAGCGACTAGCGGGGATTACGAGCAGTACTTC. It translates to CASSSATSGDYEQYF.

The chain employs TRBV5-1 and TRBJ1-1; D is perhaps TRBD1 (5 bases). The CDR3 is made up of 17 amino acids. Germline CDR1 reads SGHRS; CDR2 reads YFSETQ. V was clipped by 4 bases and J by 1 base, with 20 bases between them. DNA for the CDR3: TGCGCCAGCAGCCCGGTTGGGACCTCTCCATGGAACACTGAAGCTTTCTTT. Its protein product is CASSPVGTSPWNTEAFF.

This sequence joins TRBV20-1 and TRBJ1-6; D remains ambiguous. Per germline, CDR1 DFQATT and CDR2 SNEGSKA (reference sequence). This CDR3 spans 11 amino acids. The V end lost 3 bases, the J end lost 9 bases, and 6 bases lay between the germline ends. CDR3 residues: CSASMSSPLHF. The CDR3 region has the DNA TGCAGTGCTAGCATGAGTTCACCCCTCCACTTT.

This chain uses TRBV29-1 with TRBJ2-5, with D maybe TRBD1 (6 bases). With 6 bases removed from V and 4 bases from J, the gap between germline ends came to 18 bases. Germline V gene sequence: CDR1 SQVTM, CDR2 ANQGSEA. CDR3 length: 14 residues. For the CDR3, the DNA is TGCAGCGTCCGCTACCCACAGGGCGCAGAGACCCAGTACTTC. Encoded protein: CSVRYPQGAETQYF.

The chain has TRBV4-2 and TRBJ2-6; 10 bases match TRBD1. Trimming removed 0 bases from V and 4 bases from J; junction bases left unmatched: 6. Germline CDR1 reads LGHNA; CDR2 reads YNFKEQ. CDR3 length: 18 amino acids. The CDR3 DNA reads as TGTGCCAGCAGCCAAGATGCGACAGGGGGCCTAGGGGCCAACGTCCTGACTTTC. It is translated as CASSQDATGGLGANVLTF.

V and J are TRBV5-1 and TRBJ2-3, with TRBD2 matching 9 bases. Germline V gives CDR1 SGHRS, CDR2 YFSETQ. The J segment lost 0 bases and the V segment lost 4 bases, leaving 6 bases of the junction unmatched. The CDR3 loop spans 16 amino acids. The CDR3, as DNA: TGCGCCAGCAGCCATCTAGCGGGACAAAGCACAGATACGCAGTATTTT. This translates into CASSHLAGQSTDTQYF.

This chain uses TRBV9 with TRBJ2-5; D may be TRBD1 (6 bases). Germline V gives CDR1 SGDLS, CDR2 YYNGEE. Trimming took 3 bases from V and 4 from J, leaving 16 bases between them. The CDR3 spans 15 residues. CDR3 protein: CASSEQGLSGETQYF. As DNA, the CDR3 is TGTGCCAGCAGCGAACAGGGCCTTAGTGGAGAGACCCAGTACTTC.

The rearrangement uses TRBV28 and TRBJ1-2, with a weak D call TRBD1 (5 bases). Germline V gene lookup returns CDR1 MDHEN and CDR2 SYDVKM. The V and J ends lost 7 bases and 4 bases respectively, with 13 bases between them. The length of the CDR3 is 13 residues. The CDR3 loop is CASMAGRTYGYTF. CDR3 bases: TGTGCCAGCATGGCGGGGCGGACCTATGGCTACACCTTC.

The chain links TRBV4-1 to TRBJ2-3; possible D gene TRBD1, 5 bases. The CDR3 totals 17 residues. Germline V CDR1 and CDR2: MGHRA, YSYEKL. V dropped 0 bases and J dropped 0 bases, with 13 bases sitting between them. DNA of the CDR3: TGCGCCAGCAGCCAAGATCCTGGACAAAGTAGCACAGATACGCAGTATTTT. Its protein product is CASSQDPGQSSTDTQYF.

J is TRBJ1-1 and V is TRBV11-2, with D possibly being TRBD1 (5 bases). There are 13 residues in the CDR3. Trimming stripped 3 bases from V and 1 base from J, with 6 bases between. Per the germline V gene, CDR1 is SGHAT and CDR2 is FQNNGV. CDR3 loop: CASSFTGNTEAFF. The CDR3 DNA reads TGTGCCAGCAGCTTTACAGGGAACACTGAAGCTTTCTTT.

This clone was observed a single time. This chain connects TRBV11-2 to TRBJ2-1; 10 bases map to TRBD2. V dropped 1 base and J dropped 4; count of bases not matched to a gene: 7. The germline gives CDR1 SGHAT, CDR2 FQNNGV. The CDR3 is 17 amino acids. CDR3 in DNA: TGTGCCAGCAGCTTAGTTCCGGGGACTAGCGCATACAATGAGCAGTTCTTC. Translation: CASSLVPGTSAYNEQFF.

The chain combines TRBV5-1 with TRBJ1-4; a possible D gene is TRBD1 (5 bases). The CDR3 is made up of 14 amino acids. V shed 5 bases and J shed 6 bases, with 14 bases lying between them. Germline-derived CDR1 and CDR2 are SGHRS and YFSETQ. CDR3 nucleotide sequence: TGCGCCAGCAGTTCGGGGCAGGATTATGAAAAACTGTTTTTT. It specifies CASSSGQDYEKLFF.

The chain combines TRBV7-2 with TRBJ2-7; the D gene is possibly TRBD2 (5 bases). The CDR3 is 15 amino acids. Looked up from germline, CDR1 is SGHTA and CDR2 is FQGNSA. V lost 0 bases to trimming and J lost 3 bases, with 12 bases between them. CDR3 amino acids: CASSLAGAAYYEQYF. The CDR3 DNA follows: TGTGCCAGCAGCTTAGCCGGAGCGGCCTACTACGAGCAGTACTTC.

CDR3 sequence: CASSQRPGQQNTEAFF. CDR3 DNA sequence: TGTGCCAGCAGCCAGAGACCCGGACAGCAGAACACTGAAGCTTTCTTT. V is TRBV7-9 and J is TRBJ1-1; TRBD1 is a possible D gene (6 bases). The CDR3 is 16 amino acids. Trimming left V 5 bases short and J 1 base short, with 17 bases between. Looked up from germline, CDR1 is SEHNR and CDR2 is FQNEAQ (reference sequence).

This chain connects TRBV30 to TRBJ2-1, with D perhaps TRBD2 (5 bases). CDR3 length: 12 amino acids. Deletions cut 2 bases from V and 10 bases from J, with 12 bases between. Looked up from germline, CDR1 is GTSNPN and CDR2 is SVGIG (reference sequence). The CDR3 DNA follows: TGTGCCTGGAGTACCGGGGTAAGGGAGCAGTTCTTC. It translates to CAWSTGVREQFF.